The 26 T cell receptor beta chains below were found in one sample sequenced in a study of vaccination and CD4 T cells after COVID-19. For these receptors, no antigen is known. Sample treatment: approximately nine-day PBMC culture with coronavirus spike peptide pools or control peptides (ViraFEST assay). An Oncomine TCR Beta short-read assay was used to sequence the DNA from cultured CD4+ T cells. TCRdb reanalysed the PCR reads using MiXCR and keeps one entry per CDR3 protein. Of 9,500 to 15,000 distinct CDR3 sequences in the sample, more than 30% were seen once. The sample comprised cultured CD4+ T cells from blood. These receptors were obtained from a human donor with COVID-19.

In its sample, this clonotype was seen a few times. The chain uses TRBV24-1 and TRBJ2-3, with 7 bases fitting TRBD1. Per the germline V gene, CDR1 is KGHDR and CDR2 is SFDVKD. The CDR3 has 15 residues. Unmatched junction bases numbered 4, after V lost 4 bases and J lost 1 base. The CDR3 sequence is CATSEAGQGTDTQYF. CDR3 in DNA: TGTGCCACCAGTGAAGCCGGACAGGGCACAGATACGCAGTATTTT.

This clonotype was observed a few times. The chain carries TRBV20-1 and TRBJ2-2; TRBD1 agrees at 9 bases. V lost 0 bases to trimming and J lost 3 bases; unmatched junction nucleotides: 5. The germline V gene has CDR1 DFQATT and CDR2 SNEGSKA (reference sequence). The CDR3 contains 16 residues. DNA for the CDR3: TGCAGTGCTAGAGATTTTCGACAGGGGGACACCGGGGAGCTGTTTTTT. This codes for CSARDFRQGDTGELFF.

The V gene is TRBV30, the J gene TRBJ2-1; D is possibly TRBD2 (6 bases). The CDR3 covers 10 residues. Looked up from germline, CDR1 is GTSNPN and CDR2 is SVGIG (reference sequence). V lost 5 bases to trimming and J lost 10 bases, with 9 bases between them. The chain's CDR3 is CAWGAGEQFF. For the CDR3, the DNA is TGTGCCTGGGGCGCGGGGGAGCAGTTCTTC.

The chain carries TRBV6-5 and TRBJ2-3; weak D call: TRBD2 (7 bases). This CDR3 spans 14 amino acids. The germline gives CDR1 MNHEY, CDR2 SVGAGI. The germline V and J ends were trimmed by 1 base and 5 bases, with 10 bases remaining between them. The CDR3 loop is CASSYWGGEDTQYF. CDR3 DNA sequence: TGTGCCAGCAGTTACTGGGGGGGCGAAGATACGCAGTATTTT.

In this sample, this clonotype turned up once. A much bigger clone sits one base away, suggesting this may be a read error. The chain recombines TRBV15 with TRBJ1-2, with 8 bases matching TRBD1. J lost 4 bases, V lost 1 base, and 11 bases had no gene match. Looked up from germline, CDR1 is LNHNV and CDR2 is YYDKDF (reference sequence). There are 17 residues in the CDR3. The DNA for the CDR3 is TGTGCCACCAGCAGAGCGGCGCAGGGGGCCCTTTTCTATGGCTACACCTTC. Protein sequence: CATSRAAQGALFYGYTF.

This chain joins TRBV28 and TRBJ1-5, with 7 bases that match TRBD1. The CDR3 has 15 residues. Germline V lookup: CDR1 MDHEN, CDR2 SYDVKM. With 6 bases clipped from V and 4 bases from J, the junction kept 9 bases outside the gene matches. In DNA form, the CDR3 reads TGTGCCAGCAGCCGAGGGACAGCCAATAATCAGCCCCAGCATTTT. As protein: CASSRGTANNQPQHF.

This chain joins TRBV27 and TRBJ2-7, with TRBD1 identical over 8 bases. The CDR3 length is 16 residues. From germline, CDR1 is MNHEY and CDR2 SMNVEV (reference sequence). Germline trimming cut 4 bases from V and 1 base from J; bases unmatched to any gene: 9. CDR3 residues: CASSSARDRRSYEQYF. DNA of the CDR3: TGTGCCAGCAGTTCAGCCCGGGACAGGAGATCCTACGAGCAGTACTTC.

This clonotype turned up a few times. The chain uses TRBV7-8 and TRBJ2-7, with 11 nucleotides matching TRBD1. Germline trimming cut 7 bases from V and 3 bases from J; bases unmatched to any gene: 8. There are 15 residues in the CDR3. Germline V gene lookup returns CDR1 SGHVS and CDR2 FQNEAQ. The CDR3 sequence: CASNVRDRGIYEQYF. Here the CDR3 DNA reads TGTGCCAGCAACGTCCGGGACAGGGGGATCTACGAGCAGTACTTC.

This clonotype came up a few times. The chain uses TRBV6-1 and TRBJ2-2, with TRBD2 matching 8 bases. The CDR3 is 13 amino acids. V was pared by 7 bases and J by 5 bases, with 3 bases of the junction left unmatched. CDR1 is MNHNS, CDR2 SASEGT, per germline. The CDR3 sequence is CASTRGGTGELFF. The DNA for the CDR3 is TGTGCCAGCACTCGGGGGGGAACCGGGGAGCTGTTTTTT.

The gene calls are TRBV6-1 and TRBJ2-1; 10 nucleotides agree with TRBD2. The V segment lost 6 bases and the J segment 5 bases; nucleotides outside the gene matches: 7. This CDR3 contains 15 residues. Germline values: CDR1 MNHNS, CDR2 SASEGT. The CDR3 loop reads CASSAERGGNNEQFF. The DNA for the CDR3 is TGTGCCAGCAGCGCCGAGCGGGGGGGCAACAATGAGCAGTTCTTC.

J is TRBJ2-7 and V is TRBV6-1; 9 bases fit TRBD1. This CDR3 comprises 14 residues. Germline V gene lookup returns CDR1 MNHNS and CDR2 SASEGT. V lost 6 bases, J lost 6 bases, and 9 bases stayed unmatched. The chain's CDR3 is CASRGGGQGGEQYF. In nucleotides, the CDR3 is TGTGCCAGCAGAGGGGGGGGACAGGGCGGCGAGCAGTACTTC.

CDR3 protein: CAASKNSNTGELFF. CDR3 DNA: TGTGCCGCAAGTAAAAACTCGAACACCGGGGAGCTGTTTTTT. This sequence joins TRBV24-1 and TRBJ2-2; no reliable D call. V lost 12 bases and J lost 0, with 13 bases in between. The germline CDR1 and CDR2 sequences are KGHDR and SFDVKD. There are 14 residues in the CDR3.

This clonotype was counted between two and nine times. The chain uses TRBV6-5 and TRBJ1-1; no reliable D call. CDR1 MNHEY and CDR2 SVGAGI come from the germline V gene. The CDR3 loop spans 14 amino acids. Between the trimmed V and J ends, which lost 0 bases and 0 bases, there was a span of 5 bases. The CDR3: CASSYSTVNTEAFF. CDR3 DNA: TGTGCCAGCAGTTACTCGACCGTGAACACTGAAGCTTTCTTT.

The chain joins TRBV12-3 or TRBV12-4 to TRBJ2-6; 7 nucleotides align to TRBD1. The CDR3 extends over 15 amino acids. The V and J ends lost 6 bases and 2 bases, in that order; junction bases with no gene match: 4. CDR3 in amino acids: CASRSTGAGANVLTF. CDR3 coding DNA: TGTGCCAGCAGATCAACAGGGGCTGGGGCCAACGTCCTGACTTTC.

The chain combines TRBV2 with TRBJ2-3; D unclear. From germline, CDR1 is SNHLY and CDR2 FYNNEI. The CDR3 runs to 13 residues. Trimming cost V 6 bases and J 3 bases, with 10 bases left between them. CDR3 amino acids: CASRVRPTDTQYF. CDR3 DNA sequence: TGTGCCAGCAGGGTCAGGCCGACAGATACGCAGTATTTT.

The chain uses TRBV7-2 and TRBJ1-2, with a tentative D call TRBD1 (5 bases). V lost 5 bases to trimming and J lost 6 bases, with 10 bases between them. Germline CDR1 SGHTA, CDR2 FQGNSA. The CDR3 extends over 12 amino acids. The CDR3 sequence: CASSQRGDGYTF. CDR3 coding DNA: TGTGCCAGCAGCCAGCGGGGGGATGGCTACACCTTC.

Only a few counts were recorded for this clonotype. The chain employs TRBV2 and TRBJ1-5; 8 nucleotides agree with TRBD1. The CDR3 loop spans 15 amino acids. Trimming took 3 bases from V and 5 from J; bases not matched to a gene: 6. Germline lookup yields CDR1 SNHLY and CDR2 FYNNEI. The CDR3 sequence is CASSDPGGADQPQHF. The CDR3, as DNA: TGTGCCAGCAGTGACCCAGGGGGCGCAGATCAGCCCCAGCATTTT.

The chain is built from TRBV6-2 or TRBV6-3 and TRBJ1-2, with D possibly matching TRBD1 (5 bases). This CDR3 comprises 14 residues. V lost 7 bases and J 10 bases, leaving 22 bases between the germline ends. Germline-derived CDR1 and CDR2 are MNHEY and SVGEGT. CDR3 nucleotide sequence: TGTGCCAGCATCGAGGCCGGGACTGCAAATGACTACACCTTC. This translates into CASIEAGTANDYTF.

J is TRBJ2-1 and V is TRBV24-1, with 9 nucleotides matching TRBD2. There are 14 residues in the CDR3. V dropped 11 bases and J dropped 1; count of bases not matched to a gene: 5. Germline V gene data show CDR1 as KGHDR and CDR2 as SFDVKD. CDR3 protein: CAIRAGGSYNEQFF. Here the CDR3 DNA reads TGTGCCATCAGAGCGGGGGGTTCCTACAATGAGCAGTTCTTC.

In its sample, this clonotype was seen a few times. The chain uses TRBV12-3 or TRBV12-4 and TRBJ2-2; 10 bases are a match to TRBD2. The CDR3 contains 17 residues. J lost 5 bases, V lost 6 bases, and 12 bases had no gene match. CDR3: CASRLKRGGLRTGELFF. CDR3 sequence (DNA): TGTGCCAGCAGACTTAAGCGGGGGGGCCTAAGGACCGGGGAGCTGTTTTTT.

This clonotype is classed as large. The chain recombines TRBV28 with TRBJ2-7; D possibly matches TRBD1 or TRBD2 (5 bases each). Trimming stripped 7 bases from V and 5 bases from J, with 12 bases between. CDR1 is MDHEN and CDR2 is SYDVKM in the germline V gene. The CDR3 consists of 12 residues. The CDR3 bases are TGTGCCAGCACGGGGACCGAGGACGAGCAGTACTTC. Protein sequence: CASTGTEDEQYF. Variable domain in full (rest from reference TRBV28 and TRBJ2-7): DVKVTQSSRYLVKRTGEKVFLECVQDMDHENMFWYRQDPGLGLRLIYFSYDVKMKEKGDIPEGYSVSREKKERFSLILESASTNQTSMYLCASTGTEDEQYFGPGTRLTVT.

The V gene is TRBV19, the J gene TRBJ1-5; possibly TRBD1 for D (5 bases). The V gene's germline CDR1 is LNHDA and CDR2 SQIVND (reference sequence). This CDR3 is 15 amino acids long. V lost 10 bases, J lost 2 bases, and 18 bases lay in between. The chain's CDR3 is CAIDFRDFGNQPQHF. For the CDR3, the DNA is TGTGCCATAGATTTCCGGGACTTTGGCAATCAGCCCCAGCATTTT.

The chain couples TRBV12-3 or TRBV12-4 to TRBJ1-1, with D maybe TRBD1 (5 bases). The CDR3 is 14 residues long. V lost 6 bases and J 3 bases, leaving 14 bases between the germline ends. The CDR3 nucleotides read TGTGCCAGCAGGCGAGGGGATCGGGACACTGAAGCTTTCTTT. Amino acids: CASRRGDRDTEAFF.

This clonotype has only a few counts. The chain has TRBV7-8 and TRBJ1-2; 11 nucleotides agree with TRBD1. CDR1 and CDR2 (germline): SGHVS, FQNEAQ. The J segment lost 7 bases and the V segment lost 5 bases, leaving 3 bases of the junction unmatched. This CDR3 is 13 amino acids long. CDR3 amino acids: CASSRTGGFGYTF. DNA of the CDR3: TGTGCCAGCAGCCGGACAGGGGGCTTTGGCTACACCTTC. Looking up the rest from reference TRBV7-8 and TRBJ1-2 gives the full variable domain: GAGVSQSPRYKVAKRGQDVALRCDPISGHVSLFWYQQALGQGPEFLTYFQNEAQLDKSGLPSDRFFAERPEGSVSTLKIQRTQQEDSAVYLCASSRTGGFGYTFGSGTRLTVV.

This chain links TRBV4-1 with TRBJ2-2; D might be TRBD1 (7 bases). The V gene's germline CDR1 is MGHRA and CDR2 YSYEKL. Trimming stripped 2 bases from V and 5 bases from J, with 15 bases between. CDR3 length equals 16 residues. The CDR3 DNA sequence: TGCGCCAGCAGCCAAAGAAGGGCAGGGGGGACCGGGGAGCTGTTTTTT. This encodes CASSQRRAGGTGELFF.

V gene TRBV5-1 combines with J gene TRBJ2-3; TRBD1 aligns across 9 bases. This CDR3 contains 14 residues. Trimming at V came to 5 bases and at J to 3 bases, leaving 4 bases not matched to a gene. Germline V gives CDR1 SGHRS, CDR2 YFSETQ. The CDR3 DNA reads as TGCGCCAGCAGACCGGGACAGGGAACAGATACGCAGTATTTT. This encodes CASRPGQGTDTQYF.